The 23 T cell receptor beta chains below all came from one sample that was sequenced in a study of cytomegalovirus exposure and HLA in healthy donors. The PCR was carried out with 60 Vbeta primers and 13 Jbeta primers. Produced via immunoSEQ multiplex PCR; TCRdb's table is partial and in-frame only. This table holds roughly 100,000 clones. The sample taken for sequencing was PBMCs. The source is a man aged 40-55 years in good health and CMV-seronegative.

The chain combines TRBV28 with TRBJ2-7; 8 nucleotides line up with TRBD1. With 7 bases clipped from V and 2 bases from J, the junction kept 4 bases outside the gene matches. Looked up from germline, CDR1 is MDHEN and CDR2 is SYDVKM. This CDR3 comprises 13 residues. The CDR3: CASKETGAYEQYF. CDR3 nucleotides: TGTGCCAGCAAAGAGACAGGGGCCTACGAGCAGTACTTC.

In DNA form, the CDR3 reads TGTGCCAGCAGCGACACGGGACTTAGCACCGGGGAGCTGTTTTTT. Translation gives CASSDTGLSTGELFF. The rearrangement joins TRBV7-2 to TRBJ2-2; D possibly corresponds to TRBD2 (6 bases). CDR3 length: 15 amino acids. Trimming pared 5 bases from V and 4 bases from J, leaving 14 bases between. CDR1 and CDR2 from the germline V gene are SGHTA and FQGNSA. The complete variable domain, with remaining parts taken from reference TRBV7-2 and TRBJ2-2, reads GAGVSQSPSNKVTEKGKDVELRCDPISGHTALYWYRQSLGQGLEFLIYFQGNSAPDKSGLPSDRFSAERTGGSVSTLTIQRTQQEDSAVYLCASSDTGLSTGELFFGEGSRLTVL.

This chain uses TRBV5-4 with TRBJ1-6, with a possible D match to TRBD1 (5 bases). Looked up from germline, CDR1 is SGHNT and CDR2 is YYREEE (reference sequence). The CDR3 is 15 residues long. The germline V and J ends were trimmed by 4 bases and 5 bases, with 13 bases remaining between them. CDR3 sequence (DNA): TGTGCCAGCAGCCTGGGGGGGGTGGATAATTCACCCCTCCACTTT. This encodes CASSLGGVDNSPLHF.

The V and J genes are TRBV10-2 and TRBJ1-1, with TRBD1 matching over 8 bases. The germline V gene has CDR1 WSHSY and CDR2 SAAADI. The J segment lost 1 base and the V segment lost 6 bases, leaving 4 bases of the junction unmatched. There are 14 residues in the CDR3. The CDR3 spells CASRAGTGNTEAFF. The CDR3, as DNA: TGCGCCAGCAGGGCCGGGACAGGGAACACTGAAGCTTTCTTT.

The rearrangement links TRBV6-1 to TRBJ1-2, with D possibly matching TRBD1 (5 bases). This CDR3 is 13 amino acids long. Germline CDR1 is MNHNS and CDR2 is SASEGT. The V and J ends lost 3 bases and 5 bases respectively, with 10 bases between them. The CDR3 region has the DNA TGTGCCAGCAGTGAGGACATGAATTATGGCTACACCTTC. Translation: CASSEDMNYGYTF.

This sequence joins TRBV30 and TRBJ1-2, with 11 bases lining up with TRBD1. The CDR3 runs to 17 residues. The germline V gene encodes CDR1 GTSNPN and CDR2 SVGIG (reference sequence). With V trimmed by 2 bases and J by 4 bases, 12 bases remained unmatched. CDR3 residues: CAWSRGQGAIGSYGYTF. CDR3 sequence (DNA): TGTGCCTGGAGTCGCGGACAGGGGGCCATTGGGAGCTATGGCTACACCTTC. The full variable domain, rest sourced from reference TRBV30 and TRBJ1-2, is SQTIHQWPATLVQPVGSPLSLECTVEGTSNPNLYWYRQAAGRGLQLLFYSVGIGQISSEVPQNLSASRPQDRQFILSSKKLLLSDSGFYLCAWSRGQGAIGSYGYTFGSGTRLTVV.

The chain is built from TRBV4-3 and TRBJ1-3, with a tentative D call TRBD1 (5 bases). CDR1 LGHNA and CDR2 YSLEER come from the germline V gene. V lost 1 base and J 0 bases, leaving 10 bases between the germline ends. The CDR3 covers 16 residues. The CDR3 DNA is TGCGCCAGCAGCCAAGGCAGGGCCCGCTCTGGAAACACCATATATTTT. The encoded protein is CASSQGRARSGNTIYF.

The rearrangement links TRBV9 to TRBJ2-5; 8 bases agree with TRBD2. This CDR3 region has 14 residues. From germline, CDR1 is SGDLS and CDR2 YYNGEE. V lost 4 bases, J lost 4 bases, and 6 bases stayed unmatched. This CDR3 reads CASSQPAGGETQYF. Written as DNA, the CDR3 is TGTGCCAGCAGCCAACCCGCGGGGGGAGAGACCCAGTACTTC.

The V call is TRBV19, the J call TRBJ2-1; 16 bases are shared with TRBD2. Losses at the gene ends were 8 bases for V and 6 bases for J; bases not matched to a gene: 4. The CDR3 is 15 residues long. Germline CDR1 and CDR2: LNHDA and SQIVND (reference sequence). CDR3 sequence (DNA): TGTGCCAGTGGGGGACTAGCGGGAGGGGTCAATGAGCAGTTCTTC. This encodes CASGGLAGGVNEQFF.

The genes are TRBV18 and TRBJ2-3, with 11 nucleotides matching TRBD2. CDR3 length: 18 amino acids. Losses at the gene ends were 5 bases for V and 2 bases for J; bases not matched to a gene: 12. Per germline, CDR1 KGHSH and CDR2 LQKENI. CDR3 sequence: CASSANPSGGSITDTQYF. The CDR3 nucleotides are TGTGCCAGCTCAGCAAACCCTAGCGGGGGGTCCATCACAGATACGCAGTATTTT.

V usage is TRBV28 and J usage is TRBJ1-5; a possible D gene is TRBD1 (5 bases). The CDR3 length is 14 residues. V lost 4 bases, J lost 6 bases, and 13 bases lay in between. Germline V lookup: CDR1 MDHEN, CDR2 SYDVKM. The CDR3 reads CASSSGGWGQPQHF. The CDR3 region has the DNA TGTGCCAGCAGTTCGGGGGGATGGGGTCAGCCCCAGCATTTT.

DNA of the CDR3: TGCGCCAGCAGTAAAAGACAGGGTAGGCTCTTGGAGACCCAGTACTTC. Translated: CASSKRQGRLLETQYF. This chain links TRBV10-2 with TRBJ2-5, with 7 bases that match TRBD1. Germline loops: CDR1 WSHSY, CDR2 SAAADI. V was pared by 5 bases and J by 5 bases, with 14 bases of the junction left unmatched. The CDR3 is 16 amino acids.

V gene TRBV19 combines with J gene TRBJ2-2, with TRBD2 identical over 11 bases. The length of the CDR3 is 19 residues. Germline CDR1 and CDR2: LNHDA and SQIVND (reference sequence). V was clipped by 5 bases and J by 6 bases; unmatched bases: 17. Here the CDR3 DNA reads TGTGCCAGTAGTCCTCGCCCGTTAATAGCGGGAGGGTTTCCCGGGGAGCTGTTTTTT. Amino acids: CASSPRPLIAGGFPGELFF.

This chain links TRBV5-1 with TRBJ2-1, with D hard to call. The CDR3 extends over 14 amino acids. Germline V lookup: CDR1 SGHRS, CDR2 YFSETQ. V lost 2 bases, J lost 5 bases, and 11 bases lay in between. The CDR3 nucleotides read TGCGCCAGCAGCTTACCAATTCTAAACAATGAGCAGTTCTTC. Translated, it gives CASSLPILNNEQFF.

V gene TRBV6-1 combines with J gene TRBJ1-4, with 9 bases matching TRBD1. The V gene end was trimmed by 4 bases and the J gene end by 3 bases; junction bases not matched to a gene: 12. CDR3 size: 18 residues. From germline, CDR1 is MNHNS and CDR2 SASEGT. This chain's CDR3 is CASSALGTGRWANEKLFF. CDR3 bases: TGTGCCAGCAGTGCCCTAGGGACAGGGAGGTGGGCTAATGAAAAACTGTTTTTT.

The rearrangement links TRBV2 to TRBJ1-5; no firm D call. The V end was cut by 7 bases, the J end by 3 bases, with 10 bases between. This CDR3 spans 13 amino acids. Germline CDR1 is SNHLY and CDR2 is FYNNEI. CDR3 protein: CASNGGNNQPQHF. DNA of the CDR3: TGTGCCAGCAACGGCGGAAACAATCAGCCCCAGCATTTT. The full variable domain, its missing parts supplied by reference TRBV2 and TRBJ1-5, is EPEVTQTPSHQVTQMGQEVILRCVPISNHLYFYWYRQILGQKVEFLVSFYNNEISEKSEIFDDQFSVERPDGSNFTLKIRSTKLEDSAMYFCASNGGNNQPQHFGDGTRLSIL.

In nucleotides, the CDR3 is TGCGCCAGCAGCCACCGGGGAGAAAGCAATCAGCCCCAGCATTTT. Translated, it gives CASSHRGESNQPQHF. The V call is TRBV4-1, the J call TRBJ1-5; D gene uncertain. This CDR3 comprises 15 residues. Germline V CDR1 and CDR2: MGHRA, YSYEKL. V was trimmed by 3 bases and J by 1 base, leaving 10 bases between them.

The gene calls are TRBV19 and TRBJ2-4, with a weak D call TRBD1 (5 bases). V lost 5 bases, J lost 6 bases, and 11 bases lay in between. CDR3 size: 13 residues. Germline V gene data show CDR1 as LNHDA and CDR2 as SQIVND (reference sequence). The CDR3 loop reads CASSPGALNIQYF. The CDR3 coding sequence is TGTGCCAGTAGTCCTGGGGCCTTAAACATTCAGTACTTC.

The chain employs TRBV11-3 and TRBJ2-5; 9 bases match TRBD2. J lost 5 bases, V lost 1 base, and 8 bases had no gene match. Germline V gene lookup returns CDR1 SGHNT and CDR2 YENEEA. This CDR3 comprises 16 residues. In DNA form, the CDR3 reads TGTGCCAGCAGCTTAGGTAGTAGCGGGGGCGCGGAGACCCAGTACTTC. Translation gives CASSLGSSGGAETQYF.

The chain has TRBV12-1 and TRBJ1-1; the tabulated D call, TRBD1, remains unverified against the DNA. TRBV12-1 represents a pseudogene. The CDR3 runs 20 residues. CDR3 sequence: CASSFAPSGGGGWMNTEAFF. In DNA form, the CDR3 reads TGTGCCAGCAGCTTTGCCCCCTCAGGGGGCGGAGGTTGGATGAACACTGAAGCTTTCTTT.

V usage is TRBV30 and J usage is TRBJ1-1, with TRBD1 matching over 8 bases. The V gene end was trimmed by 0 bases and the J gene end by 5 bases; junction bases not matched to a gene: 5. The CDR3 has 14 amino acids. CDR1 and CDR2 (germline): GTSNPN, SVGIG (reference sequence). The CDR3 is CAWSVDRVVTEAFF. CDR3 in DNA: TGTGCCTGGAGTGTGGACAGGGTGGTTACTGAAGCTTTCTTT.

The chain has TRBV4-1 and TRBJ2-1; possibly TRBD2 for D (5 bases). The CDR3 length is 15 residues. CDR1 and CDR2 from the germline V gene are MGHRA and YSYEKL. Trimming shortened V by 0 bases and J by 6 bases, and 12 bases separated the two germline ends. The CDR3 protein is CASSQDGVSSNEQFF. The CDR3 DNA is TGCGCCAGCAGCCAAGACGGGGTTTCGTCCAATGAGCAGTTCTTC.

The chain combines TRBV5-4 with TRBJ2-2; D is unclear. The germline CDR1 and CDR2 sequences are SGHNT and YYREEE (reference sequence). The CDR3 loop spans 13 amino acids. Trimming removed 4 bases from V and 5 bases from J, with 9 bases in between. CDR3 in amino acids: CASSPGITGELFF. CDR3 nucleotide sequence: TGTGCCAGCAGCCCCGGTATAACCGGGGAGCTGTTTTTT.